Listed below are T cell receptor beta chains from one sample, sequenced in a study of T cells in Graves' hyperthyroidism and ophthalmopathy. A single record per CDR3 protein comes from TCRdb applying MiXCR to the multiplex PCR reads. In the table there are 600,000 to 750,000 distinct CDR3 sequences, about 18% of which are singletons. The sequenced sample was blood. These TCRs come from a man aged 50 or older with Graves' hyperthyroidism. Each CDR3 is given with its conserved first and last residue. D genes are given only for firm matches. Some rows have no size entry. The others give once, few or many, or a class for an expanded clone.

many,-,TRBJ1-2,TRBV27,TGTGCCAGCAGTCCCCAGGGAACTAACTATGGCTACACCTTC,CASSPQGTNYGYTF
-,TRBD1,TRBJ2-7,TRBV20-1,TGCAGTGCTAGACAGGGGGTCTCCTACGAGCAGTACTTC,CSARQGVSYEQYF
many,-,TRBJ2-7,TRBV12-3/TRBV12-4,TGTGCCAGCAGGTTACAGAACGCGGGCGAGCAGTACTTC,CASRLQNAGEQYF
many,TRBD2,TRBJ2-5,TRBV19,TGTGCCAGTAGTTGGGGACTAGCGGGACCGGAGGAGACCCAGTACTTC,CASSWGLAGPEETQYF
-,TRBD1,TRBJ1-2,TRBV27,TGTGCCAGCAGTTTGGCCTCGGGACAGGGGGCCTGGGGCTACACCTTC,CASSLASGQGAWGYTF
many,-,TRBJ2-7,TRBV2,TGTGCCAGCAGTCAAGGACAGTCTTCCTACGAGCAGTACTTC,CASSQGQSSYEQYF
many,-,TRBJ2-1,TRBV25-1,TGTGCCAGCAGTGAAGAGGAGGGACAATACAATGAGCAGTTCTTC,CASSEEEGQYNEQFF
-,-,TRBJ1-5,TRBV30,TGTGCCTGGAGTGTAAGGGGGTCAGGCAATCAGCCCCAGCATTTT,CAWSVRGSGNQPQHF
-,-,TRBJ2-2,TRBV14,TGTGCCAGCAGCCACTTCTTCGCCAGGAACACCGGGGAGCTGTTTTTT,CASSHFFARNTGELFF
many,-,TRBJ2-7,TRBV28,TGTGCCAGCAGTTTAAGGTTTCTGGGGGCGCCTCACTACGAGCAGTACTTC,CASSLRFLGAPHYEQYF
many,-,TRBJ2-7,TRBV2,TGTGCCAGCGGGGGACGACTGAGAGAGCAGTACTTC,CASGGRLREQYF
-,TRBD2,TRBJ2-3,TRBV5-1,TGCGCCAGCAGCTTGATCAGCGGGGGTAGCGATACGCAGTATTTT,CASSLISGGSDTQYF
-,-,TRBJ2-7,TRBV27,TGTGCCACCAGTGATTTAGGCGGGAAGGAGTCGAGTGAGCAGTACTTC,CATSDLGGKESSEQYF
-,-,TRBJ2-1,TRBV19,TGTGCCAGTAGTATAGGTGGGGGCATATACAATGAGCAGTTCTTC,CASSIGGGIYNEQFF
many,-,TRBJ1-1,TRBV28,TGTGCCAGCAGTAGCACAGGGTTGGACACTGAAGCTTTCTTT,CASSSTGLDTEAFF
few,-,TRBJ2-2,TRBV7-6,TGTGCCAGCAGCTTAGCGCTAGGCAGGGCGAACACCGGGGAGCTGTTTTTT,CASSLALGRANTGELFF
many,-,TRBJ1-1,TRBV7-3,TGTGCCAGCAGTTCCAACCCGAACACTGAAGCTTTCTTT,CASSSNPNTEAFF
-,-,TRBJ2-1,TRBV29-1,TGCAGCGTTGAAGATCACGTAGGGGATGAGCAGTTCTTC,CSVEDHVGDEQFF
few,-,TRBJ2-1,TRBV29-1,TGCAGGGTCACAGAATACAATGAGCAGTTCTTC,CRVTEYNEQFF
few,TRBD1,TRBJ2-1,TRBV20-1,TGCAGTGCCACGGGACAGGACATGGGAAGGGTCCACAATGAGCAGTTCTTC,CSATGQDMGRVHNEQFF
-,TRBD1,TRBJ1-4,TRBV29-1,TGCAGCGGTTCGACAGGGGGGAATGAAAAACTGTTTTTT,CSGSTGGNEKLFF
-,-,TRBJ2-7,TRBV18,TGTGCCAGCTCACCATCCAGGCTCTACGAGCAGTACTTC,CASSPSRLYEQYF